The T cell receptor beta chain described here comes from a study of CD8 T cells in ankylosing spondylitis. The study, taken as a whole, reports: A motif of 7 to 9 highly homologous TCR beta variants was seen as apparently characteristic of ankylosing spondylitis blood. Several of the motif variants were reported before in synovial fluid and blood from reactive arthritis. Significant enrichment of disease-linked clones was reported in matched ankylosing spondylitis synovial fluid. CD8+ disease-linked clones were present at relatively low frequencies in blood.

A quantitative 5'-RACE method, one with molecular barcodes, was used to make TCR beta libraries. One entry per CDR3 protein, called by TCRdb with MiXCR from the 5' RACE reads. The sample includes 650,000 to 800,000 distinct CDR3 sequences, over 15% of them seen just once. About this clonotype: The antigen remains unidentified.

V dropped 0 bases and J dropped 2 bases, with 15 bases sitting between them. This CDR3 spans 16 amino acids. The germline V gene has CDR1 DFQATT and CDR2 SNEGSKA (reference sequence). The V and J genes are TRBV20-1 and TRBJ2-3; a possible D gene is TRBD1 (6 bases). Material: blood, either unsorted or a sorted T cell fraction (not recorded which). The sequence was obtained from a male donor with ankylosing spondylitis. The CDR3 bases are TGCAGTGCTAGAGATCCCTGGGGGCGGAACACAGATACGCAGTATTTT. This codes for CSARDPWGRNTDTQYF.